This TCR beta chain was retrieved from a study of cytomegalovirus exposure and HLA in healthy donors. The PCR employed 60 Vbeta primers together with 13 Jbeta primers. The data were produced by immunoSEQ multiplex PCR, yet TCRdb's version contains in-frame clones alone and is incomplete. The repertoire holds about 150,000 clones, 60% to 85% seen once, with about 13% in the top ten. The germline V gene has CDR1 MDHEN and CDR2 SYDVKM. Trimming took 7 bases from V and 7 from J; bases not matched to a gene: 7. The CDR3 covers 15 residues. This sequence joins TRBV28 and TRBJ2-1; 13 nucleotides line up with TRBD2. The receptor was derived from a man aged 40-55 years in good health and CMV-seropositive. Sample: PBMCs. CDR3 amino acids: CASTLTSGRANEQFF. In nucleotides, the CDR3 is TGTGCCAGCACTCTAACTAGCGGGAGGGCAAATGAGCAGTTCTTC.